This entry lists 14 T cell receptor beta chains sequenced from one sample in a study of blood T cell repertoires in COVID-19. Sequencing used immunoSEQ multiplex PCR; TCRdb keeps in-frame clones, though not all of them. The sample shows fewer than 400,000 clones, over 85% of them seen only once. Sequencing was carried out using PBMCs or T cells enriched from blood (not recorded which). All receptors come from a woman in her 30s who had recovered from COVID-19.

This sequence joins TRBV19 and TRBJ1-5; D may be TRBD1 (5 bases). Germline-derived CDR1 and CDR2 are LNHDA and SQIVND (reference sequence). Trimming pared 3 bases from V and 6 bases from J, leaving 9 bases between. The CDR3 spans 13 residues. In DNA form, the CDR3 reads TGTGCCAGTAGTATTAAGGGGCTTCAGCCCCAGCATTTT. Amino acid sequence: CASSIKGLQPQHF.

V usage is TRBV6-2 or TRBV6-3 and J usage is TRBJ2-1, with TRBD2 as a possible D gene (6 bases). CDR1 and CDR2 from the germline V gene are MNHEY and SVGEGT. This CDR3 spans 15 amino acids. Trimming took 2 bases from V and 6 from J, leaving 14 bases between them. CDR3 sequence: CASSYVGLTGNEQFF. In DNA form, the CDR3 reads TGTGCCAGCAGTTACGTGGGACTTACCGGCAATGAGCAGTTCTTC.

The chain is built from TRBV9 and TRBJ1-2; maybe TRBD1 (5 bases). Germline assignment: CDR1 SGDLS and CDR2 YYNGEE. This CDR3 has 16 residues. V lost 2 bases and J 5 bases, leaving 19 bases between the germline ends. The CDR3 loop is CASSVRVGADPYGYTF. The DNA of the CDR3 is TGTGCCAGCAGCGTTCGGGTTGGGGCAGACCCATATGGCTACACCTTC.

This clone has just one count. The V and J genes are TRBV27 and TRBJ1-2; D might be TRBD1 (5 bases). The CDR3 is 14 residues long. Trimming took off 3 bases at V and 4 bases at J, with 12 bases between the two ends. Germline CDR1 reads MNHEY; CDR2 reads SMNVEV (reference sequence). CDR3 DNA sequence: TGTGCCAGCAGTTTCAGGGTAGTGGGCTATGGCTACACCTTC. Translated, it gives CASSFRVVGYGYTF.

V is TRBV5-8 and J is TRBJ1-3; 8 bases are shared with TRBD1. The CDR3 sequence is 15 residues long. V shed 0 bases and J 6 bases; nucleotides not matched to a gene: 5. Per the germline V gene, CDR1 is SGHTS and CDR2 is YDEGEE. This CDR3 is CASSLETGGTNTIYF. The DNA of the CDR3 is TGTGCCAGCAGCTTGGAAACAGGGGGTACAAACACCATATATTTT.

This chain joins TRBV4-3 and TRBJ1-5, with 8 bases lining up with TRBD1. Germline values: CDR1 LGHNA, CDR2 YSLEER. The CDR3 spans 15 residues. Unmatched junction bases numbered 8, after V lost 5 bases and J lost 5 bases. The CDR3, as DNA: TGCGCCAGCAGCTCCCACAGGGGGAAGGATCAGCCCCAGCATTTT. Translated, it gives CASSSHRGKDQPQHF.

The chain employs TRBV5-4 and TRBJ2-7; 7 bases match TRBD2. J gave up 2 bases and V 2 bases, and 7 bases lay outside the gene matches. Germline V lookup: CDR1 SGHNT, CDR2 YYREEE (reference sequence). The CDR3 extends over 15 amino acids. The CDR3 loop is CASSFRASGTYEQYF. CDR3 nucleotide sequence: TGTGCCAGCAGCTTCAGGGCTAGCGGAACCTACGAGCAGTACTTC.

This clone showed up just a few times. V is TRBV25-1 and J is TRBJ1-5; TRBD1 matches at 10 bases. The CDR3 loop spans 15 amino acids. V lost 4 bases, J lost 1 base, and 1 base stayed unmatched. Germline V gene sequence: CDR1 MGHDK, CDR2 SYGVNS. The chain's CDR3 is CASSGQGASNQPQHF. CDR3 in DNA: TGTGCCAGCAGTGGACAGGGGGCAAGCAATCAGCCCCAGCATTTT.

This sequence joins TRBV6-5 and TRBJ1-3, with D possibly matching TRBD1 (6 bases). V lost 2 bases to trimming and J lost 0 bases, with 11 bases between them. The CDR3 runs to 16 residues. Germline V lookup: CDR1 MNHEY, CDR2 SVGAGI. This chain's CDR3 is CASSYGTPVSGNTIYF. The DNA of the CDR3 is TGTGCCAGCAGTTACGGGACACCAGTCTCTGGAAACACCATATATTTT.

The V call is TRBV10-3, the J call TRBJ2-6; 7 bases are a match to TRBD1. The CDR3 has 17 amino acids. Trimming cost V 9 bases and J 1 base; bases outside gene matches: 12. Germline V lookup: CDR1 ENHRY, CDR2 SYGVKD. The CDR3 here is CAIFHGQDTSGANVLTF. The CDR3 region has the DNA TGTGCCATTTTTCATGGACAGGACACTTCTGGGGCCAACGTCCTGACTTTC.

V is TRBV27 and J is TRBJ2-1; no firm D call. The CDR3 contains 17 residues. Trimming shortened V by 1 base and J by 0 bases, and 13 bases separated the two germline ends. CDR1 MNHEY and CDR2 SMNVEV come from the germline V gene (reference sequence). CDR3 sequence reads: CASSLLVTASSYNEQFF. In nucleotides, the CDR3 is TGTGCCAGCAGTTTATTGGTTACAGCTTCCTCCTACAATGAGCAGTTCTTC.

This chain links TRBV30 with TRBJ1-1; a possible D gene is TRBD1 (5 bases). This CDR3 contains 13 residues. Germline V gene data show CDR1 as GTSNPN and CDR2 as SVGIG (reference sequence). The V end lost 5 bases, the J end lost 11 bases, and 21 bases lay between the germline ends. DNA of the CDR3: TGTGCCTGGGGGGCCAATTTCAGGTCAAAGGCTTTCTTT. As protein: CAWGANFRSKAFF. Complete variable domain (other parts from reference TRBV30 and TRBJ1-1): SQTIHQWPATLVQPVGSPLSLECTVEGTSNPNLYWYRQAAGRGLQLLFYSVGIGQISSEVPQNLSASRPQDRQFILSSKKLLLSDSGFYLCAWGANFRSKAFFGQGTRLTVV.

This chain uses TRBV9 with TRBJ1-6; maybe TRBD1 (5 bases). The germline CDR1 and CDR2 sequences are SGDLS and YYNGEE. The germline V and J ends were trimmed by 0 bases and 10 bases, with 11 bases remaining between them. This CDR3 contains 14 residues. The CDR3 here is CASSVATETSPLHF. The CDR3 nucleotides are TGTGCCAGCAGCGTAGCGACAGAAACCTCACCCCTCCACTTT.

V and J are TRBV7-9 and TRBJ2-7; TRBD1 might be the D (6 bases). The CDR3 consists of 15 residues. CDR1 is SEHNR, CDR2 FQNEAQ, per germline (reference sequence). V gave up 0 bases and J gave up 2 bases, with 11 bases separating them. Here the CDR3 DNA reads TGTGCCAGCAGCTTAGCACATGGGACACCCTACGAGCAGTACTTC. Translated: CASSLAHGTPYEQYF.